This T cell receptor (beta chain) came from a study of blood T cell repertoires in COVID-19. This CDR3 spans 15 amino acids. CDR1 and CDR2 (germline): MDHEN, SYDVKM. Trimming removed 6 bases from V and 6 bases from J; junction bases left unmatched: 10. The method was immunoSEQ multiplex PCR; TCRdb's version includes in-frame clones alone and lacks a portion of them. The sample holds around 330,000 clones; around 86% are singletons and the top ten take approximately 5.5%. Participants had their cohort set by participant-reported clinical history. The TCR comes from a man in his sixties who had recovered from COVID-19. This chain uses TRBV28 with TRBJ2-1, with 8 bases fitting TRBD2. Source material: PBMCs or T cells enriched from blood (not recorded which). For the CDR3, the DNA is TGTGCCAGCAGCCCGGGGGGGATAAGAGGCAATGAGCAGTTCTTC. Translating it yields CASSPGGIRGNEQFF.